This is a list of T cell receptor beta chains from one sample in a study of blood T cells in healthy people across ages. MiXCR, applied by TCRdb to the 5' RACE reads, yields one record per CDR3 protein. The profile covers fewer than 2,000,000 distinct CDR3 sequences, with around 35% appearing a single time and around 10% taken by the ten largest. The sequenced material came from blood. The origin of the receptors is a woman aged 25 to 39 in good health. Each CDR3 is given with its conserved first and last residue. Clone size is stated in some rows and not others, as once, few, many or a class when expanded.

abundance	v_gene	j_gene	CDR3aa
few	TRBV28	TRBJ2-3	CASSSRTSGLADTQYF
once	TRBV2	TRBJ2-1	CASSWDSVGMYEQFF
NA	TRBV12-3/TRBV12-4	TRBJ2-1	CASVTFEDGPLHEQFF
NA	TRBV5-1	TRBJ2-1	CASSLVGRENEQFF
few	TRBV6-1	TRBJ1-1	CASSAGGAGNTEAFF
NA	TRBV7-9	TRBJ1-1	CASSYGTVEAFF
NA	TRBV6-6	TRBJ2-1	CASSLDPAGRTYNEQFF
NA	TRBV7-8	TRBJ2-5	CATKIGGGETQYF
few	TRBV7-2	TRBJ2-5	CASSPTTGVETQYF
NA	TRBV9	TRBJ2-5	CASSARGLAGDGRETQYF
NA	TRBV7-2	TRBJ2-1	CASSERPSGAPWETQFF
few	TRBV11-2	TRBJ1-4	CASSLRFPILGEKLFF
NA	TRBV9	TRBJ2-3	CASSSTRGLRKSTDTQYF
few	TRBV4-1	TRBJ1-1	CASSQGRTAEAFF
many	TRBV12-3/TRBV12-4	TRBJ1-2	CASSFNRAPYGYTF
many	TRBV20-1	TRBJ2-1	CSARMDGTGNEQFF
few	TRBV29-1	TRBJ2-3	CSVEDPGTAQYF
few	TRBV7-9	TRBJ2-7	CASSGGVRSYEQYF
NA	TRBV11-2	TRBJ2-7	CASSLSYLSSYEQYF
NA	TRBV18	TRBJ2-1	CASSPALLAGAYNEQFF
few	TRBV3-1	TRBJ1-2	CASSPTGAGYTF
few	TRBV5-1	TRBJ1-2	CASSLAEGSYGYTF
NA	TRBV11-2	TRBJ2-5	CASSRRPSDQETQYF
NA	TRBV7-2	TRBJ2-7	CASSRGRERYEQYF